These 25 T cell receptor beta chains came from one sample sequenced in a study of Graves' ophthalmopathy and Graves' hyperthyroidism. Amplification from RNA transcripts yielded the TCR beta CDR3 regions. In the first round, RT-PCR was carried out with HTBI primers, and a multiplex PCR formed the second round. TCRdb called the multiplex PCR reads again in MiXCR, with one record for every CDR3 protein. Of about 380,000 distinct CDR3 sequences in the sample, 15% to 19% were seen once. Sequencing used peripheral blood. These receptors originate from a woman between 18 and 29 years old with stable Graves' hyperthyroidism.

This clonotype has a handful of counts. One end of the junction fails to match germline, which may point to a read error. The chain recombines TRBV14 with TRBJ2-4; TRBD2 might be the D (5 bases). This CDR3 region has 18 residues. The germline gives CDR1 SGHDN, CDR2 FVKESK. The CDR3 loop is CASSPSFGIALAKNIQCF. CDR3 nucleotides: TGTGCCAGCAGCCCAAGTTTCGGTATAGCTCTAGCCAAAAACATTCAGTGCTTC.

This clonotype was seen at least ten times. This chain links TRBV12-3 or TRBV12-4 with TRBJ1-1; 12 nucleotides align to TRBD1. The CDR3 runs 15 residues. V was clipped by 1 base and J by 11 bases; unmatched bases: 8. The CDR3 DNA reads TGTGCCAGCAGTTTAGAGGGGGACAGGGGGCGTCGGGCTTTCTTT. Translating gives CASSLEGDRGRRAFF.

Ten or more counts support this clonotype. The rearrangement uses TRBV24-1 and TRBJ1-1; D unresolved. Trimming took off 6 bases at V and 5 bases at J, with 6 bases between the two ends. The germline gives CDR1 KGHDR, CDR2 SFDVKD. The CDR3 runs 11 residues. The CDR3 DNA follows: TGTGCCACCAGTAAGAAGACTGAAGCTTTCTTT. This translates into CATSKKTEAFF.

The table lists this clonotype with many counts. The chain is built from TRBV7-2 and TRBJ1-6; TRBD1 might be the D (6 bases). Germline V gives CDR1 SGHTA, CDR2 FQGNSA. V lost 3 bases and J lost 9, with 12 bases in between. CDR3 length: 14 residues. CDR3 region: CASSFIPGVSPLHF. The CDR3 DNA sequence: TGTGCCAGCAGCTTTATACCAGGGGTTTCACCCCTCCACTTT.

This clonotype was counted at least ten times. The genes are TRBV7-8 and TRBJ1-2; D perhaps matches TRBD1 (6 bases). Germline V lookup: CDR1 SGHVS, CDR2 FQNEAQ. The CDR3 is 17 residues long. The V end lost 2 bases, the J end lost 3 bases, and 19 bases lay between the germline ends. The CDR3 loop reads CASSLNLGGELHYGYTF. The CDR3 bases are TGTGCCAGCAGCTTAAATTTGGGGGGCGAATTGCACTATGGCTACACCTTC.

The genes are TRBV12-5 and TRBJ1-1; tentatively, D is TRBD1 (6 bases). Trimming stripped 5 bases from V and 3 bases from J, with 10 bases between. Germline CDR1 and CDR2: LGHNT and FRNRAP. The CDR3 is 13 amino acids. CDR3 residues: CASGRAGDTEAFF. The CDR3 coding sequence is TGTGCTAGTGGTAGGGCAGGGGACACTGAAGCTTTCTTT.

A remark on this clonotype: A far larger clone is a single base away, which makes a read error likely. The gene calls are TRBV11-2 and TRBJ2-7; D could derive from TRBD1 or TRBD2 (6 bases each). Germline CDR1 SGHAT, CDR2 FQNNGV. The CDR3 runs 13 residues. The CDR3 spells CVSSLGGGGEQYF. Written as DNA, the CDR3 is TGTGTCAGCAGCTTAGGAGGGGGAGGAGAGCAGTACTTC.

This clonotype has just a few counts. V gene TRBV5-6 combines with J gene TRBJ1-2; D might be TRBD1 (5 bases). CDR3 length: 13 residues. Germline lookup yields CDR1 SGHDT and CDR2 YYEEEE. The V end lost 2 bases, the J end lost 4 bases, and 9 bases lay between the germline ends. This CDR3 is CASSFGGTYGYTF. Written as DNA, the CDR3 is TGTGCCAGCAGCTTCGGCGGGACCTATGGCTACACCTTC.

The CDR3 nucleotides read TGTGCCAGCGTCTTATCAGGTTTGGGCAATCAGCCCCAGCATTTT. Its protein product is CASVLSGLGNQPQHF. V and J are TRBV6-1 and TRBJ1-5; D gene ambiguous. The germline V gene has CDR1 MNHNS and CDR2 SASEGT. V was shortened by 8 bases and J by 2 bases, with 16 bases between the two germline ends. This CDR3 comprises 15 residues.

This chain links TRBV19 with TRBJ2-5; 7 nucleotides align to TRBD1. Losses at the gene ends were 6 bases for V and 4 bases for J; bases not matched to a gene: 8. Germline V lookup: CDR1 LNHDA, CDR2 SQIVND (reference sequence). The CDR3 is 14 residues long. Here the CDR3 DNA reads TGTGCCAGTAGCCCCCGGGACAGAGGAGAGACCCAGTACTTC. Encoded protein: CASSPRDRGETQYF.

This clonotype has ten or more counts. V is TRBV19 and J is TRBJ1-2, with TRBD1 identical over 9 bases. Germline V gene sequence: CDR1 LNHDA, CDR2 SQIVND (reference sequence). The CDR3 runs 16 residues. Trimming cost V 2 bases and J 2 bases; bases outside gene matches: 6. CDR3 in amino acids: CASSIRTGDLNYGYTF. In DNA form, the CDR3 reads TGTGCCAGTAGTATACGGACAGGGGATCTCAACTATGGCTACACCTTC.

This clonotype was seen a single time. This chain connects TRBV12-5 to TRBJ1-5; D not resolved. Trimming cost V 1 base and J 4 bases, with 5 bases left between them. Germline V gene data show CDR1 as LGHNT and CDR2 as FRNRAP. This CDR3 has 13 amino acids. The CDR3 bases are TGTGCTAGTGGTTTGGACAAGAATCAGCCCCAGCATTTT. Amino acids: CASGLDKNQPQHF.

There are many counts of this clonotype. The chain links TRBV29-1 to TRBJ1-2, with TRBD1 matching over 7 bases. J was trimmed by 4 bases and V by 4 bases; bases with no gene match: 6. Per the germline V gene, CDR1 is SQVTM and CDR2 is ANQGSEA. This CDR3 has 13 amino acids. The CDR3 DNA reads TGCAGCGTTGTGGTACAGGGGACCTATGGCTACACCTTC. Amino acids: CSVVVQGTYGYTF.

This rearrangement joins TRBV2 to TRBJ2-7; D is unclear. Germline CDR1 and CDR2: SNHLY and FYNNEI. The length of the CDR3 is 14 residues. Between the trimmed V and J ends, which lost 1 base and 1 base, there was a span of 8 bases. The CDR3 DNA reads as TGTGCCAGCAGTGAAGAGGCCGGGTCCTACGAGCAGTACTTC. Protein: CASSEEAGSYEQYF.

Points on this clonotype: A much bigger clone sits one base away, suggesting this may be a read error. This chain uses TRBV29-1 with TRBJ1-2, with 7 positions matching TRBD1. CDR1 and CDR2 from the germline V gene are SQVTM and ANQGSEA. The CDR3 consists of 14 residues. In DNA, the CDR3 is TGCAGCGTTATCGTGACAGGGATTAACTATGGCGACACCTTC. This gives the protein CSVIVTGINYGDTF.

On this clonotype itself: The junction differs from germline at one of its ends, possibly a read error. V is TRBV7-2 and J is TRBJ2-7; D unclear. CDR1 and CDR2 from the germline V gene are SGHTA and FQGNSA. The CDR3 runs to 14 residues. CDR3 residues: CASSLALQFYDQYF. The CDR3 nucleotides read TGTGCCAGCAGCTTAGCCCTACAGTTCTACGATCAGTACTTC.

The CDR3: CSARDQLLGLAGGPRQETQYF. CDR3 DNA sequence: TGCAGTGCTAGAGATCAGTTGTTAGGACTAGCGGGGGGCCCACGCCAAGAGACCCAGTACTTC. The rearrangement uses TRBV20-1 and TRBJ2-5; 14 positions agree with TRBD2. With V trimmed by 0 bases and J by 1 base, 16 bases remained unmatched. The V gene's germline CDR1 is DFQATT and CDR2 SNEGSKA (reference sequence). The CDR3 consists of 21 residues.

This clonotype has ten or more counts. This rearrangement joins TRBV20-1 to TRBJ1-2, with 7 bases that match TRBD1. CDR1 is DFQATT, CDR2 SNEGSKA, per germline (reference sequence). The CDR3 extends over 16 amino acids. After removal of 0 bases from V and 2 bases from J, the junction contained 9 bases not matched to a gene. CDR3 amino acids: CSARDGRQGANYGYTF. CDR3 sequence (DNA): TGCAGTGCTAGAGATGGGAGACAGGGAGCCAACTATGGCTACACCTTC.

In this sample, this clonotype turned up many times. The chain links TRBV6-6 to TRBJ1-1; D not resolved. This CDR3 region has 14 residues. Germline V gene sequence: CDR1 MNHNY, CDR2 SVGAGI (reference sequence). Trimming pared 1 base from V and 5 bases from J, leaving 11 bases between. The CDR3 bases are TGTGCCAGCAGTTACTTGGGTCGGGAGACTGAAGCTTTCTTT. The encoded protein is CASSYLGRETEAFF.

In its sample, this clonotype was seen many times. CDR3 amino acids: CASSYLTSGGAGETQYF. The CDR3 bases are TGTGCCAGCAGTTACTTAACTAGCGGGGGGGCGGGAGAGACCCAGTACTTC. The V call is TRBV6-2 or TRBV6-3, the J call TRBJ2-5; 13 nucleotides line up with TRBD2. J gave up 4 bases and V 1 base, and 6 bases lay outside the gene matches. The CDR3 is made up of 17 amino acids. Germline CDR1 reads MNHEY; CDR2 reads SVGEGT.

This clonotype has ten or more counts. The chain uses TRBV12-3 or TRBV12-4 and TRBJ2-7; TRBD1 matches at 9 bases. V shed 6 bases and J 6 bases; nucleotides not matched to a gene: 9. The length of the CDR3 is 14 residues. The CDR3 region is CASSLDRGRGEQYF. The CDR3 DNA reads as TGTGCCAGCAGCTTGGACAGGGGCCGGGGCGAGCAGTACTTC.

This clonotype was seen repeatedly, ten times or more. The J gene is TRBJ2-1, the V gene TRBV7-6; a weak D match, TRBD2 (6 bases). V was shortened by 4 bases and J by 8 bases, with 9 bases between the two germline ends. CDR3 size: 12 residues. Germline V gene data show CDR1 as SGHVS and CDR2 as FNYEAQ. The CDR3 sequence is CASSSREDEQFF. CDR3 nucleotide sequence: TGTGCCAGCAGCTCCAGGGAGGATGAGCAGTTCTTC.

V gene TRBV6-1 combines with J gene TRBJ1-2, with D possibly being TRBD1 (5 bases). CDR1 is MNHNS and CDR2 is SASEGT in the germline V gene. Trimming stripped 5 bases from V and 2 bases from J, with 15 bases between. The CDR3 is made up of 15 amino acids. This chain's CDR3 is CASSPTDRVNYGYTF. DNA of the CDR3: TGTGCCAGCAGTCCAACCGACAGAGTCAACTATGGCTACACCTTC.

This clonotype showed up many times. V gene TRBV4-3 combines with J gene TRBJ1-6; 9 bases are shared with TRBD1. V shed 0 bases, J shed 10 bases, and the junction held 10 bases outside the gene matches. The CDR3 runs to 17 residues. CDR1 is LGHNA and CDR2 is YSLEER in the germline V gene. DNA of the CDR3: TGCGCCAGCAGCCAAGAGCCGTCGACAGGGGGTACCTCACCCCTCCACTTT. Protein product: CASSQEPSTGGTSPLHF.

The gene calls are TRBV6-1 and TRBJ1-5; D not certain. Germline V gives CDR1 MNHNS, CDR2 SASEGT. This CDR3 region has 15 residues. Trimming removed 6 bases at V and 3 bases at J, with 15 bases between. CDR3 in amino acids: CASRALLGSNQPQHF. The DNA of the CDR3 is TGTGCCAGCAGGGCCCTTTTGGGGTCCAATCAGCCCCAGCATTTT.